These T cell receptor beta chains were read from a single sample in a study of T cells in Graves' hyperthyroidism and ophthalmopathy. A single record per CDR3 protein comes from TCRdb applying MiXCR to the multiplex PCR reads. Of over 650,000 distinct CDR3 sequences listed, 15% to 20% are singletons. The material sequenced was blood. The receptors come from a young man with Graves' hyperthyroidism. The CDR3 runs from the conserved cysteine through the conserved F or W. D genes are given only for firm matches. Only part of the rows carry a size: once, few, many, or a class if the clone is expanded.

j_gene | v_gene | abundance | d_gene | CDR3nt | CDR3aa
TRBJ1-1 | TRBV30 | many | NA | TGTGCCTGGTCGGAATGGGAGAACACTGAAGCTTTCTTT | CAWSEWENTEAFF
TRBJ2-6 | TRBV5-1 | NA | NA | TGCGCCAGCAGCTTGGCCGGGGGCGCCCCCGTCCTGACTTTC | CASSLAGGAPVLTF
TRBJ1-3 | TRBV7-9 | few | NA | TGTGCCAGCAGCTTAGGTGTTGGAAACACCATATATTTT | CASSLGVGNTIYF
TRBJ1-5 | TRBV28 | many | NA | TGTGCCAGCAGTTTACTCGGGGCCGGACAGCCCCAGCATTTT | CASSLLGAGQPQHF
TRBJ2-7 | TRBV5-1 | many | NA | TGCGCCAGCAGCTTTACAGGGAGCTCCTACGAGCAGTACTTC | CASSFTGSSYEQYF
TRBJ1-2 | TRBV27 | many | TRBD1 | TGTGCCAGCAGTTTAATTCTAAGACAGGGGCTACGAGGCTACACCTTC | CASSLILRQGLRGYTF
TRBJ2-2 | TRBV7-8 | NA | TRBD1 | TGTGCCAGCAGCCGACAGGGTGTAGTAAACACCGGGGAGCTGTTTTTT | CASSRQGVVNTGELFF
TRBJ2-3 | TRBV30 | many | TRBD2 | TGTGCCTGGAGTCCACGGGGGGGAACGGCGGATACGCAGTATTTT | CAWSPRGGTADTQYF
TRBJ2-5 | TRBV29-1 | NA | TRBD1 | TGCAGCGTACCCACCTGGGACAGGACGAAAGAGACCCAGTACTTC | CSVPTWDRTKETQYF
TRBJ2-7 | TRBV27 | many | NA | TGTGCCAGCAGCGTCGGCCGGAACTACGAGCAGTACTTC | CASSVGRNYEQYF
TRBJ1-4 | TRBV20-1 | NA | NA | TGCAGTGCTAGAACGTTACAGAGAACAACTAATGAAAAACTGTTTTTT | CSARTLQRTTNEKLFF
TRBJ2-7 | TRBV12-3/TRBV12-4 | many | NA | TGTGCCAGCAGGCTAGACAGACGGTACGAGCAGTACTTC | CASRLDRRYEQYF
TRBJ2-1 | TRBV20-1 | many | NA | TGCAGTGCTGCCCCGCGGAGCTCCTACAATGAGCAGTTCTTC | CSAAPRSSYNEQFF
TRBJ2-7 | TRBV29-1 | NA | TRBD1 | TGCAGCGTGAGGGGGGACAGGGGGCGCGGCGAGCAGTACTTC | CSVRGDRGRGEQYF
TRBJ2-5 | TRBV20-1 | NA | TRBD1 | TGCAGTGCTGCCGGGACAGCTCAAGAGACCCAGTACTTC | CSAAGTAQETQYF
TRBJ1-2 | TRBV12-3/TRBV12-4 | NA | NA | TGTGCCAGCACCCTGTGGGGACTCGGGGGCTACACCTTC | CASTLWGLGGYTF
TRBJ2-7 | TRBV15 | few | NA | TGTGCCACCAGCAGAGGACTAGCCTACGAGCAGTACTTC | CATSRGLAYEQYF
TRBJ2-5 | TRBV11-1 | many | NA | TGTGCCAGCAGCTTTGATAGGGGACGGGAGACCCAGTACTTC | CASSFDRGRETQYF
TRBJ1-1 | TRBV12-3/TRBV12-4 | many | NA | TGTGCCAGCAGTTTAGCGGGGTCTGGACTGAACACTGAAGCTTTCTTT | CASSLAGSGLNTEAFF
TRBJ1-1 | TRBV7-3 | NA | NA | TGTGCCAGCAGCTCAAACGACAGGATCGCTGAAGCTTTCTTT | CASSSNDRIAEAFF
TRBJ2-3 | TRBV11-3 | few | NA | TGTGCCAGCAGCTTTCCCCGCACAGATACGCAGTATTTT | CASSFPRTDTQYF
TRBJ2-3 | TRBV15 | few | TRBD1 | TGTGCCACCAGCAGACGCGACAGGGCGGATACGCAGTATTTT | CATSRRDRADTQYF
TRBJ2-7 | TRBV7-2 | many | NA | TGTGCCAGCAGCTTGCGGGACTCTCCATCCTACGAGCAGTACTTC | CASSLRDSPSYEQYF
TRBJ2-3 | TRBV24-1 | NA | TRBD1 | TGTGCCACCAGTGTTAATTCTCCCGGGACAGGTTCTTTAGATACGCAGTATTTT | CATSVNSPGTGSLDTQYF
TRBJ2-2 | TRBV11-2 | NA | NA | TGTGCCAGCAGCAGACTTAGCGGGAACACCGGGGAGCTGTTTTTT | CASSRLSGNTGELFF
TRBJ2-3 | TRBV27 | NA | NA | TGTGCCAGCAGTCACCACCTCAGCACAGATACGCAGTATTTT | CASSHHLSTDTQYF
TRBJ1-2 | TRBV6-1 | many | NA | TGTGCCAGCAGTGACGGACCACTCTACACCTTC | CASSDGPLYTF
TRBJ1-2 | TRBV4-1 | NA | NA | TGCGCCAGCAGGCATCAGGGGAAATATGGCTACACCTTC | CASRHQGKYGYTF
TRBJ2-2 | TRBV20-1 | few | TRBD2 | TGCAGTGCTATCGGGACTAGCGGGAGACATGGCGGGGAGCTGTTTTTT | CSAIGTSGRHGGELFF
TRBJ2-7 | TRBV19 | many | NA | TGTGCCAGTAGTACCTCTACAGGGAGCAGCCCCTACGAGCAGTACTTC | CASSTSTGSSPYEQYF
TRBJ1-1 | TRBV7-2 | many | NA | TGTGCCAGCAGCTTGCCGGGACGGATATTTGAAGCTTTCTTT | CASSLPGRIFEAFF
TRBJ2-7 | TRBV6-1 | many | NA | TGTGCCAGCAGTGGATTTGGGTCCTACGAGCAGTACTTC | CASSGFGSYEQYF
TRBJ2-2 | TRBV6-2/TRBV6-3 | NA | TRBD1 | TGTGCCAGCAGTCAACAATTCCCGGGACAGGGGATCTCCGGGGAGCTGTTTTTT | CASSQQFPGQGISGELFF
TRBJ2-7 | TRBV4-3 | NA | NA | TGCGCCAGCAGCCAGGCTCACAGGGGGGGTAGCTCCTACGAGCAGTACTTC | CASSQAHRGGSSYEQYF
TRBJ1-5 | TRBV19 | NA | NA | TGTGCCAGTAGTATGGAAGGGCAATCGTGGCCCCAGCATTTT | CASSMEGQSWPQHF
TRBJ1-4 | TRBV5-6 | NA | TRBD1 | TGTGCCAGCGAAAAGTACAGGGGACCTAATGAAAAACTGTTTTTT | CASEKYRGPNEKLFF
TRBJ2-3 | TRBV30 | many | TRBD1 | TGTGCCTGGCAGACAGGGGGCACAGATACGCAGTATTTT | CAWQTGGTDTQYF
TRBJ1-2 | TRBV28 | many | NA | TGTGCCAGCAGTTTGTTTGCAGGGGCGCAGGGCTACACCTTC | CASSLFAGAQGYTF
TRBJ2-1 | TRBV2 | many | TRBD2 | TGTGCCAGCAGTACTAGCGGGAGAAAGAATGAGCAGTTCTTC | CASSTSGRKNEQFF
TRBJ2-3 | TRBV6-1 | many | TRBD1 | TGTGCCAGCAGTTCCGGGACAGGGGGAGGAGATACGCAGTATTTT | CASSSGTGGGDTQYF
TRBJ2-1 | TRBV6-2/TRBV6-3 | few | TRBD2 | TGTGCCAGCAGTTACTCGACTAGCGGGAGTCGGTATGGTAATGAGCAGTTCTTC | CASSYSTSGSRYGNEQFF
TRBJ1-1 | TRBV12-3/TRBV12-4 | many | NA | TGTGCCAGCAGTTTTCGGACGGAGGACACTGAAGCTTTCTTT | CASSFRTEDTEAFF